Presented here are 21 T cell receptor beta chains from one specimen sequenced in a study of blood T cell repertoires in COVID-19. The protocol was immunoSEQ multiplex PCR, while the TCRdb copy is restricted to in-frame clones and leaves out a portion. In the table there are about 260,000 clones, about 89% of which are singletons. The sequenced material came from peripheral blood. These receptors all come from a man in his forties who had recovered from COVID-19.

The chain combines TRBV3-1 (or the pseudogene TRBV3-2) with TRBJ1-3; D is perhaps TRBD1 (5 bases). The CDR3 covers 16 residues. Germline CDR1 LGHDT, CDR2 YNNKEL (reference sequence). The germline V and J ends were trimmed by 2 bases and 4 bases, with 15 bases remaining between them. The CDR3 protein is CASSQTRVSKGNTIYF. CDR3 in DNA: TGTGCCAGCAGCCAAACCAGGGTATCGAAAGGAAACACCATATATTTT.

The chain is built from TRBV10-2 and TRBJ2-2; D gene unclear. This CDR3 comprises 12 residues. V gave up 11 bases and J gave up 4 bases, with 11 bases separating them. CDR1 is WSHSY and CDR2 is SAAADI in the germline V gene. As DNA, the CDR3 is TGCGCCGGAAGTTGGAGCACCGGGGAGCTGTTTTTT. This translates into CAGSWSTGELFF.

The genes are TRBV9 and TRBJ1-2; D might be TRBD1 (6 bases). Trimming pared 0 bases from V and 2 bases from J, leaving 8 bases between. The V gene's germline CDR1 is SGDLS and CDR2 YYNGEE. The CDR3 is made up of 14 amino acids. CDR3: CASSVEQGNYGYTF. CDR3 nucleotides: TGTGCCAGCAGCGTAGAGCAGGGGAACTATGGCTACACCTTC.

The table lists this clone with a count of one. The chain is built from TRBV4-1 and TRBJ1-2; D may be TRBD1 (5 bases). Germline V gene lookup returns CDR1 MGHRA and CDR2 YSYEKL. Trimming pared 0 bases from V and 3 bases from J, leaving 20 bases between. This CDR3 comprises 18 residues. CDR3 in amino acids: CASSQDRDSANGDYGYTF. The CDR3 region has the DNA TGCGCCAGCAGCCAAGATCGGGACTCTGCAAACGGGGACTATGGCTACACCTTC.

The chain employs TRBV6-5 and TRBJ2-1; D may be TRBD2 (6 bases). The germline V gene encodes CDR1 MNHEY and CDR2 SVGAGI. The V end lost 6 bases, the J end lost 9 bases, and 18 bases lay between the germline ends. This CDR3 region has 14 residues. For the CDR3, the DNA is TGTGCCAGCAGGAGTAGCGGAGCCCTCGGTGAGCAGTTCTTC. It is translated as CASRSSGALGEQFF.

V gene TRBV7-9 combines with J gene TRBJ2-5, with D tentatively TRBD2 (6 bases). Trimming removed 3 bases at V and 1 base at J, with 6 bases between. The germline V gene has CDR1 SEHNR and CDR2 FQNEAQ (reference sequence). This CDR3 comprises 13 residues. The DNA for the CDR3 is TGTGCCAGCAGCTTCGGGGGCCAAGAGACCCAGTACTTC. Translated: CASSFGGQETQYF.

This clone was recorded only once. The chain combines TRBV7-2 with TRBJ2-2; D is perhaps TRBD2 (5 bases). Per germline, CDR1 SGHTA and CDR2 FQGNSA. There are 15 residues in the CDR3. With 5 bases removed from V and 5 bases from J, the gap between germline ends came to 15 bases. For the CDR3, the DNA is TGTGCCAGCAGCCCCAGGACTTTTTCAACCGGGGAGCTGTTTTTT. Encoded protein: CASSPRTFSTGELFF.

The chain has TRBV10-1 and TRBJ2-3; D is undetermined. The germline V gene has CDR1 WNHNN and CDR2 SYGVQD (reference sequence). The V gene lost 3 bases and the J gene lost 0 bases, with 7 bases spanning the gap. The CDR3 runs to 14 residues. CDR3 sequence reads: CASSESASTDTQYF. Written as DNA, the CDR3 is TGCGCCAGCAGTGAAAGCGCTAGCACAGATACGCAGTATTTT.

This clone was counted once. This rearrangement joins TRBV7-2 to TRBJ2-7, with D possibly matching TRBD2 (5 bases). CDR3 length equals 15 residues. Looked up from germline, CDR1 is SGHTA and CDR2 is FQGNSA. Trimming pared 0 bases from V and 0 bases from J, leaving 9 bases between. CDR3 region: CASSLAPGSSYEQYF. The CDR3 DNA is TGTGCCAGCAGCTTAGCGCCGGGGAGCTCCTACGAGCAGTACTTC.

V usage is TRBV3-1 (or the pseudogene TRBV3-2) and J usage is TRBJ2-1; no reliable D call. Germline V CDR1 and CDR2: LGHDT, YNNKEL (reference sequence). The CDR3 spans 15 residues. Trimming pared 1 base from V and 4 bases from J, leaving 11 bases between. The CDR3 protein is CASSQGLSSYNEQFF. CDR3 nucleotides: TGTGCCAGCAGCCAAGGACTTTCCTCTTACAATGAGCAGTTCTTC.

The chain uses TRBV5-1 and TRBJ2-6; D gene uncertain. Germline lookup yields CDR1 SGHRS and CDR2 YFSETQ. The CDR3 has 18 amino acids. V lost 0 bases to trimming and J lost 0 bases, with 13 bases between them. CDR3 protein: CASSLGGETSSGANVLTF. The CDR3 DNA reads TGCGCCAGCAGCTTGGGTGGAGAAACAAGCTCTGGGGCCAACGTCCTGACTTTC.

CDR3 nucleotide sequence: TGCGCCAGCAGCCAAGCCCGTGCGGGGGGGCCCTACGAGCAGTACTTC. Translating gives CASSQARAGGPYEQYF. This rearrangement joins TRBV4-1 to TRBJ2-7, with 9 nucleotides matching TRBD2. The CDR3 is 16 residues long. Germline values: CDR1 MGHRA, CDR2 YSYEKL. Losses at the gene ends were 1 base for V and 2 bases for J; bases not matched to a gene: 6.

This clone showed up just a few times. The CDR3 here is CASSDTGNTEAFF. The CDR3 DNA reads TGTGCCAGTAGTGATACAGGAAACACTGAAGCTTTCTTT. This rearrangement joins TRBV19 to TRBJ1-1, with D tentatively TRBD1 (5 bases). The CDR3 sequence is 13 residues long. CDR1 and CDR2 from the germline V gene are LNHDA and SQIVND (reference sequence). Trimming removed 5 bases from V and 2 bases from J, with 9 bases in between. Based on the CDR3 plus reference TRBV19 and TRBJ1-1, the full variable domain is DGGITQSPKYLFRKEGQNVTLSCEQNLNHDAMYWYRQDPGQGLRLIYYSQIVNDFQKGDIAEGYSVSREKKESFPLTVTSAQKNPTAFYLCASSDTGNTEAFFGQGTRLTVV.

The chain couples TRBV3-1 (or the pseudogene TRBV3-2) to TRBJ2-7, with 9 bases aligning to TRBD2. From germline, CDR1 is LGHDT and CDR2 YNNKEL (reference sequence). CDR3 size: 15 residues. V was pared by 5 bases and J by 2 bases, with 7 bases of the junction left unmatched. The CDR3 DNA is TGTGCCAGCAGCGTAGGGTGCGGGGGGGCCTACGAGCAGTACTTC. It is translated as CASSVGCGGAYEQYF.

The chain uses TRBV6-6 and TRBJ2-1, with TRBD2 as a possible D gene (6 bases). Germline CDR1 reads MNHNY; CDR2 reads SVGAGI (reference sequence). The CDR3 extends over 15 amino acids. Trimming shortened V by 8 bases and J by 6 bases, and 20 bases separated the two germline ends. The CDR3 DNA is TGTGCCAGCTCTCCCGGGACTTCACGATTCAATGAGCAGTTCTTC. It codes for CASSPGTSRFNEQFF.

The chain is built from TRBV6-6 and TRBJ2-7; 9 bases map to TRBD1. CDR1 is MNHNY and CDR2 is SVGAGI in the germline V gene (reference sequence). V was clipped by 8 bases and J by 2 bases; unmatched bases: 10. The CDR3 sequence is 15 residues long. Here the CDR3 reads CASRKTGTGTYEQYF. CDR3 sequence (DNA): TGTGCCAGCCGGAAAACCGGGACAGGGACCTACGAGCAGTACTTC.

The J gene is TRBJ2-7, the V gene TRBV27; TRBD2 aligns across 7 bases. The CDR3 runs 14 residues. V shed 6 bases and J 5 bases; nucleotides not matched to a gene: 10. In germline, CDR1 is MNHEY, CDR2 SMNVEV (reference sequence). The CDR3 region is CASRQGRVVDEQYF. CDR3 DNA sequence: TGTGCCAGCAGACAAGGGAGGGTGGTAGACGAGCAGTACTTC.

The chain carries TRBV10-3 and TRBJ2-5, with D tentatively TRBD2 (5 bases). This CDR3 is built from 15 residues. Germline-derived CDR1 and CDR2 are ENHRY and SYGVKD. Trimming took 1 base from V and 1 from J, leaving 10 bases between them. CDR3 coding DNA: TGTGCCATCAGTGAGTGGGAGACCTCCCAAGAGACCCAGTACTTC. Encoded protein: CAISEWETSQETQYF.

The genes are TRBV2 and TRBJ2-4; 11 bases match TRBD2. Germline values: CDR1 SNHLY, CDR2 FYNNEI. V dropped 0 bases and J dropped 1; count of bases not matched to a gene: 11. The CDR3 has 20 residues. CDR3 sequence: CASSEAQIAGGRGAKNIQYF. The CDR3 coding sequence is TGTGCCAGCAGTGAAGCGCAGATAGCGGGAGGGCGGGGGGCCAAAAACATTCAGTACTTC.

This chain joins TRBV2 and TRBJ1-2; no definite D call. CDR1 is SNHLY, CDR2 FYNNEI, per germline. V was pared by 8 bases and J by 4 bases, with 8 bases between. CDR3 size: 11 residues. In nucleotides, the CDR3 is TGTGCCAGCCAGCGGGTCTATGGCTACACCTTC. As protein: CASQRVYGYTF.

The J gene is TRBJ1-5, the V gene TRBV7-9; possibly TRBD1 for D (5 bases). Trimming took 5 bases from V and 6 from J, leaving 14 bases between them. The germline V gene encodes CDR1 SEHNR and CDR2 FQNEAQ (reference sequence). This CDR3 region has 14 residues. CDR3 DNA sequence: TGTGCCAGCAGCCAGTTCGGGGGAAGTCAGCCCCAGCATTTT. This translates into CASSQFGGSQPQHF. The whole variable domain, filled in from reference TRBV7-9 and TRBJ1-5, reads DTGVSQNPRHKITKRGQNVTFRCDPISEHNRLYWYRQTLGQGPEFLTYFQNEAQLEKSRLLSDRFSAERPKGSFSTLEIQRTEQGDSAMYLCASSQFGGSQPQHFGDGTRLSIL.